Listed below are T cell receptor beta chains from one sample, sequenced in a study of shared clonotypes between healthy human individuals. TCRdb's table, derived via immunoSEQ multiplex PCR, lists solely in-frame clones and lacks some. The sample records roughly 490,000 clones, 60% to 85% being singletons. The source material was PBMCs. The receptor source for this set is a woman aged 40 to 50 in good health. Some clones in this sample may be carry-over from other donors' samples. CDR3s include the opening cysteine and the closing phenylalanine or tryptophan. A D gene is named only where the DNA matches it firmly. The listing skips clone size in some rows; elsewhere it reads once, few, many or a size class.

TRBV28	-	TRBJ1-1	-	TGTGCCAGCATTCAGGGACAGAACACTGAAGCTTTCTTT	CASIQGQNTEAFF
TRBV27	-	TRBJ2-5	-	TGTGCCAGCAGTTTCGACAGGCGAGGGGTGACCCAGTACTTC	CASSFDRRGVTQYF
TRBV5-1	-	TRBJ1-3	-	TGCGCCAGCAGCCTATCCGGGACAACCGGAAACACCATATATTTT	CASSLSGTTGNTIYF
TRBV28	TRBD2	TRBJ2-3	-	TGTGCCAGCAGTTTATCTGGGGTAGCGGGATTCCCCACAGATACGCAGTATTTT	CASSLSGVAGFPTDTQYF
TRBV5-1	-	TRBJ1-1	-	TGCGCCAGCAGCTTCCAAACGGGAATGAACACTGAAGCTTTCTTT	CASSFQTGMNTEAFF
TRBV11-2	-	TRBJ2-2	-	TGTGCCAGCAGCTTAGGGACAGCGAACACCGGGGAGCTGTTTTTT	CASSLGTANTGELFF
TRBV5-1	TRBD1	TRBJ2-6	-	TGCGCCAGCAGCTTAACAGGGGTAGGGGCCAACGTCCTGACTTTC	CASSLTGVGANVLTF
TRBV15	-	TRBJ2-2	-	TGTGCCACCAGCATGTTAGACCCACCCGCGGCCGGGGAGCTGTTTTTT	CATSMLDPPAAGELFF
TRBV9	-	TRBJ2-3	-	TGTGCCAGCAGCCCCGGGGTGAGGGCAGATACGCAGTATTTT	CASSPGVRADTQYF
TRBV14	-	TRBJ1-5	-	TGTGCCAGCAGCCCCTTTCCAGGGATGCCCCAGCATTTT	CASSPFPGMPQHF
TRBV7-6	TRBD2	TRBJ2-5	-	TGTGCCAGCAGCCCCGCGGCGGGAGGGGGCCCGCGGGAGACCCAGTACTTC	CASSPAAGGGPRETQYF
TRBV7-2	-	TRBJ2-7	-	TGTGCCAGCAGCTTTGGGGGAGAGGGGTCCTACGAGCAGTACTTC	CASSFGGEGSYEQYF
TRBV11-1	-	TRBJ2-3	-	TGTGCCAGCAGCCTACGTAGGCCCGACACAGATACGCAGTATTTT	CASSLRRPDTDTQYF
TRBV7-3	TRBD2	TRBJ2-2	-	TGTGCCAGCAGCTTAAATGGACTAGCGGGAGGGGCCGGGGAGCTGTTTTTT	CASSLNGLAGGAGELFF
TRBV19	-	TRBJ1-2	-	TGTGCCAGTACTCCTAGAGGGGAGGGAAAATTGCGTGGCTACACCTTC	CASTPRGEGKLRGYTF
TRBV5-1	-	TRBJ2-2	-	TGCGCCAGCAGCTTGGAGGCAGGGACGGACACCGGGGAGCTGTTTTTT	CASSLEAGTDTGELFF
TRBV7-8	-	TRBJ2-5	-	TGTGCCAGCAGCCGAGGCACTAGCCCCCAGACCCAGTACTTC	CASSRGTSPQTQYF
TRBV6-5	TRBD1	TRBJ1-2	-	TGTGCCAGCAACAGACAGGGGGCACTTCTTACCTTC	CASNRQGALLTF
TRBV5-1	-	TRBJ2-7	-	TGCGCCAGCAGCTTGGTAGGCACCCCACCCAACGAGCAGTACTTC	CASSLVGTPPNEQYF
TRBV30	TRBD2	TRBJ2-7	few	TGTGCCTGGAGTGCCGCTGCAGGGTGGGGACTAGCGGGAATAACCTACGAGCAGTACTTC	CAWSAAAGWGLAGITYEQYF
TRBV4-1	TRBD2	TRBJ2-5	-	TGCGCCAGCAGCCAAACCTTGGCTAGCGGGAGTAAAGAGACCCAGTACTTC	CASSQTLASGSKETQYF
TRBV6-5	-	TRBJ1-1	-	TGTGCCAGCAGTTATCGGTCCCGGGAAACTTTCTTT	CASSYRSRETFF
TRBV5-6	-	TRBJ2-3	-	TGTGCCAGCAGCTCGGCGGGATCCACAGATACGCAGTATTTT	CASSSAGSTDTQYF
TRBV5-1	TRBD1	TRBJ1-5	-	TGCGCCAGCAGCTGGACTGGACAGGTTGGGCAGCCCCAGCATTTT	CASSWTGQVGQPQHF
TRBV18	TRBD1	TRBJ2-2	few	TGTGCCAGCTCGCCCAGGGGGCCCGGGGAGCTGTTTTTT	CASSPRGPGELFF
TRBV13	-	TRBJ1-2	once	TGTGCCAGCACGACCCCGACAGGTTCCTATGGCTACACCTTC	CASTTPTGSYGYTF
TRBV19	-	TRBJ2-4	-	TGTGCCAGTAGTCCGGGCGGGACAGTCAAAAACATTCAGTACTTC	CASSPGGTVKNIQYF
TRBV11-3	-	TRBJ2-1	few	TGTGCCAGCGGGAAGTCTTACAATGAGCAGTTCTTC	CASGKSYNEQFF
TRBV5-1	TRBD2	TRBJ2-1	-	TGCGCCAGCAGCCCAGGGGCTAGCGGGGACAATGAGCAGTTCTTC	CASSPGASGDNEQFF
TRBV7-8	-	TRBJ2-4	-	TGTGCCAGCAGCTTAGGGGGTGAAGGCATTCAGTACTTC	CASSLGGEGIQYF
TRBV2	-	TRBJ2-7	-	TGTGCCAGCAGGCGACAGGTAGTTGGTTCCTACGAGCAGTACTTC	CASRRQVVGSYEQYF
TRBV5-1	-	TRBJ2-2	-	TGCGCCAGCAGCTTGGTCACGGCTGTGACCGGGGAGCTGTTTTTT	CASSLVTAVTGELFF
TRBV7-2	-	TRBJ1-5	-	TGTGCCAGCAGCTTAGACCCCTTCGGGAGCAATCAGCCCCAGCATTTT	CASSLDPFGSNQPQHF
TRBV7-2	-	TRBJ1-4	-	TGTGCCAGCAGTTTCACTGGGGGATCTAATGAAAAACTGTTTTTT	CASSFTGGSNEKLFF
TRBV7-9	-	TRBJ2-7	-	TGTGCCAGCAGCTCGGTCACCTGGGTAGATGAGCAGTACTTC	CASSSVTWVDEQYF
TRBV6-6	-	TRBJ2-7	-	TGTGCCAGCAGTTACAGGGACGGGTCCTCCTACGAGCAGTACTTC	CASSYRDGSSYEQYF
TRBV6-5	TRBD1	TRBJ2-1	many	TGTGCCAGCAGTACGGACAGGGACAATGAGCAGTTCTTC	CASSTDRDNEQFF
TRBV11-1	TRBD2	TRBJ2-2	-	TGTGCCAGCAGCTTAGGCACTAGCGACACCGGGGAGCTGTTTTTT	CASSLGTSDTGELFF
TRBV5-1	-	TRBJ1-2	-	TGCGCCAGCAGCCCGGGGACCGCTCAAGTGGCTGAGGGCTACACCTTC	CASSPGTAQVAEGYTF
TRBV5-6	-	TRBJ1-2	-	TGTGCCAGCATCAGTTGGAAACATTCGATCGCCTATGGCTACACCTTC	CASISWKHSIAYGYTF
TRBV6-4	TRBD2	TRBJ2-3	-	TGTGCCAGCAGTTCTCGTCCTAGCGGGGCAGATACGCAGTATTTT	CASSSRPSGADTQYF
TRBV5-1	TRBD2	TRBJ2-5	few	TGCGCCAGCAGCTTGGGGGGAGGGAGGGCCCAACAGACCCAGTACTTC	CASSLGGGRAQQTQYF
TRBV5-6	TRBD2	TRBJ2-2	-	TGTGCCAGCAGCTTCCTAGCGGCCAACACCGGGGAGCTGTTTTTT	CASSFLAANTGELFF
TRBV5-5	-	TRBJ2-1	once	TGTGCCAGCAGCTTGCCGGACTCCTACAATGAGCAGTTCTTC	CASSLPDSYNEQFF
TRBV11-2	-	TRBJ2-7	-	TGTGCCAGCAGCCTAATTACAGGCGCCTACGAGCAGTACTTC	CASSLITGAYEQYF
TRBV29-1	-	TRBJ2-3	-	TGCAGCGTTGAAATGGGCGGGAAGGGGACGCAGTATTTT	CSVEMGGKGTQYF
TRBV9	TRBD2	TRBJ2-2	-	TGTGCCAGCAGCGTCGGGACTAGCGGGAGGATGGGCACCGGGGAGCTGTTTTTT	CASSVGTSGRMGTGELFF
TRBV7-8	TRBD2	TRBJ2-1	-	TGTGCCAGCAGCTCTTCCACTAGCGGGAGGGCGGATGAGCAGTTCTTC	CASSSSTSGRADEQFF
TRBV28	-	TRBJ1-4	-	TGTGCCAGCACCGGGGACACTGCAACTAATGAAAAACTGTTTTTT	CASTGDTATNEKLFF
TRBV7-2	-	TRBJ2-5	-	TGTGCCAGCAGCCCGGGGCTCGAGACCCAGTACTTC	CASSPGLETQYF
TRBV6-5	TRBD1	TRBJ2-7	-	TGTGCCAGCAGCCAGGGACAGGTGGGCGAGCAGTACTTC	CASSQGQVGEQYF
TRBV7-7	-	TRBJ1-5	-	TGTGCCAGCAGGGAGGGGCAGTTTGATCAGCCCCAGCATTTT	CASREGQFDQPQHF
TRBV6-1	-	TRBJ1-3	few	TGTGCCAGCAGTGAAGCGTCCTCTGGAAACACCATATATTTT	CASSEASSGNTIYF
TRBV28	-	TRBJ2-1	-	TGTGCCAGCACCAATTCTGGGCAGTACAATGAGCAGTTCTTC	CASTNSGQYNEQFF
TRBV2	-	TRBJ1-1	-	TGTGCCAGTAGGACAGATCTGAACACTGGAGCTTTCTTT	CASRTDLNTGAFF
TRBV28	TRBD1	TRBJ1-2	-	TGTGCCAGCAGTTTTCGTGGGACAGACTATGGCTACACCTTC	CASSFRGTDYGYTF
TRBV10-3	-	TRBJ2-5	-	TGTGCCATCAGTGAGAGGCAAGAGACCCAGTACTTC	CAISERQETQYF
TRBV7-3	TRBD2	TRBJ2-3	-	TGTGCCAGCAGCTTATCTAGCGGTACAGATACGCAGTATTTT	CASSLSSGTDTQYF
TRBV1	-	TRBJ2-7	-	TGCACCAGCAGCCAAGATGGACTAGCGGGAGCCCTCGAGCAGTACTTC	CTSSQDGLAGALEQYF
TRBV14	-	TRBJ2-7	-	TGTGCCAGCAGCTACCCTGGGACCCCACGACAGCAGTACTTC	CASSYPGTPRQQYF